The entry below describes one TCR beta chain. Its antigen is currently unknown. Thawed PBMCs were FACS-sorted into unstimulated CD4+CD25+CD127- regulatory T cells, CD4+CD25- non-regulatory cells, CD4 and CD8 cells. TCRdb's copy holds only in-frame clones and misses some; the assay was immunoSEQ multiplex PCR. This table holds tens of thousands of clones, roughly 93% found once. The sample comes from a study of Tregs in tolerant kidney transplant recipients. General study findings and limits: Few patients were studied, so findings need validation in larger groups. Biological reproducibility was not directly addressed, but technical replication error appeared minimal. Some patients' samples used different primers over time, so nucleotide sequences weren't comparable.

Germline values: CDR1 SGDLS, CDR2 YYNGEE. The CDR3 is 15 residues long. V was trimmed by 0 bases and J by 0 bases, leaving 9 bases between them. The sequence derives from a human donor who received a combined kidney and bone marrow transplant. The material was CD4+ T cells from blood, obtained before the transplant. The J gene is TRBJ1-1, the V gene TRBV9; D remains unclear. CDR3: CASSVVTPLNTEAFF. As DNA, the CDR3 is TGTGCCAGCAGCGTAGTCACACCCCTGAACACTGAAGCTTTCTTT.